These 25 T cell receptor beta chains came from one sample sequenced in a study of cytomegalovirus exposure and HLA in healthy donors. Both 60 Vbeta primers and 13 Jbeta primers went into the PCR. Profiled with immunoSEQ multiplex PCR; TCRdb holds only in-frame clones, not every one. Among around 110,000 clones, approximately 78% were seen once, and the ten largest hold 22%. The sample comprised PBMCs. These receptors originate from a man younger than 45 in good health and CMV-seropositive.

CDR3 sequence (DNA): TGTGCCAGTAGTACCCTAGGGGGACCGGCTTTCTTT. Its translation: CASSTLGGPAFF. The J gene is TRBJ1-1, the V gene TRBV19; TRBD1 might be the D (6 bases). V lost 4 bases to trimming and J lost 11 bases, with 14 bases between them. The CDR3 is 12 amino acids. Germline CDR1 LNHDA, CDR2 SQIVND (reference sequence).

The chain couples TRBV7-2 to TRBJ1-2, with 7 bases lining up with TRBD1. This CDR3 has 14 residues. The germline V gene has CDR1 SGHTA and CDR2 FQGNSA. V was pared by 6 bases and J by 8 bases, with 12 bases of the junction left unmatched. The CDR3 is CASRYTGAWEGYTF. CDR3 nucleotide sequence: TGTGCCAGCAGATATACAGGGGCCTGGGAAGGCTACACCTTC.

On this clone itself: At the DNA level, this CDR3 is encoded by other sequences in the same sample as well. The chain is built from TRBV2 and TRBJ2-7; 7 positions agree with TRBD1. Germline V gene lookup returns CDR1 SNHLY and CDR2 FYNNEI. The V gene end was trimmed by 2 bases and the J gene end by 1 base; junction bases not matched to a gene: 2. There are 14 residues in the CDR3. The CDR3 here is CASSEQGVSYEQYF. Here the CDR3 DNA reads TGTGCCAGCAGTGAACAGGGGGTTTCCTACGAGCAGTACTTC. Filled out from reference TRBV2 and TRBJ2-7, the complete variable domain reads EPEVTQTPSHQVTQMGQEVILRCVPISNHLYFYWYRQILGQKVEFLVSFYNNEISEKSEIFDDQFSVERPDGSNFTLKIRSTKLEDSAMYFCASSEQGVSYEQYFGPGTRLTVT.

The rearrangement links TRBV7-2 to TRBJ1-1; D is ambiguous. This CDR3 spans 15 amino acids. V lost 3 bases, J lost 1 base, and 12 bases lay in between. The germline V gene encodes CDR1 SGHTA and CDR2 FQGNSA. CDR3 bases: TGTGCCAGCAGCTTCGCCGGGGTAGAGAACACTGAAGCTTTCTTT. This encodes CASSFAGVENTEAFF.

This rearrangement joins TRBV7-6 to TRBJ2-2; D ambiguous. V was clipped by 0 bases and J by 2 bases, with 10 bases between them. The CDR3 consists of 16 residues. CDR1 is SGHVS and CDR2 is FNYEAQ in the germline V gene. CDR3 DNA: TGTGCCAGCAGCTTAGCGCCCGGTCCTAACACCGGGGAGCTGTTTTTT. Its protein product is CASSLAPGPNTGELFF.

V is TRBV30 and J is TRBJ2-1, with 10 positions matching TRBD2. The germline CDR1 and CDR2 sequences are GTSNPN and SVGIG (reference sequence). The CDR3 sequence is 16 residues long. V lost 3 bases to trimming and J lost 8 bases; unmatched junction nucleotides: 13. CDR3 loop: CAWRPRLAGVWHEQFF. CDR3 sequence (DNA): TGTGCCTGGAGGCCAAGGCTAGCGGGGGTTTGGCATGAGCAGTTCTTC.

This chain uses TRBV10-2 with TRBJ1-3; 8 bases align to TRBD1. The CDR3 totals 16 residues. CDR1 and CDR2 (germline): WSHSY, SAAADI. V was clipped by 5 bases and J by 1 base; unmatched bases: 7. CDR3 amino acids: CASSRTGKRSGNTIYF. In DNA, the CDR3 is TGCGCCAGCAGTCGGACAGGGAAGAGGTCTGGAAACACCATATATTTT.

This chain connects TRBV11-2 to TRBJ1-3; D is unclear. This CDR3 has 17 residues. Trimming took 0 bases from V and 2 from J, leaving 14 bases between them. Germline V gene data show CDR1 as SGHAT and CDR2 as FQNNGV. In DNA form, the CDR3 reads TGTGCCAGCAGCTTAGATCGACTCGGGGTAGCTGGAAACACCATATATTTT. Translation: CASSLDRLGVAGNTIYF. Drawing the rest from reference TRBV11-2 and TRBJ1-3, the complete variable domain is EAGVAQSPRYKIIEKRQSVAFWCNPISGHATLYWYQQILGQGPKLLIQFQNNGVVDDSQLPKDRFSAERLKGVDSTLKIQPAKLEDSAVYLCASSLDRLGVAGNTIYFGEGSWLTVV.

The CDR3 DNA is TGCGCCAGCAGCGCCCAGGGGGCTGCCGCCCTTGGCTATGGCTACACCTTC. It codes for CASSAQGAAALGYGYTF. The chain links TRBV5-1 to TRBJ1-2, with 8 positions matching TRBD1. The CDR3 runs 17 residues. CDR1 is SGHRS, CDR2 YFSETQ, per germline. The V gene end was trimmed by 4 bases and the J gene end by 4 bases; junction bases not matched to a gene: 15.

The V gene is TRBV19, the J gene TRBJ1-2, with D possibly matching TRBD1 (5 bases). In germline, CDR1 is LNHDA, CDR2 SQIVND (reference sequence). This CDR3 has 18 residues. The V and J ends lost 2 bases and 8 bases respectively, with 27 bases between them. This CDR3 is CASSIYPVGKTLGGGYTF. Written as DNA, the CDR3 is TGTGCCAGTAGTATATACCCCGTCGGGAAGACCCTCGGGGGAGGCTACACCTTC.

The J gene is TRBJ2-1, the V gene TRBV5-4, with 11 positions matching TRBD2. This CDR3 comprises 18 residues. Germline CDR1 reads SGHNT; CDR2 reads YYREEE (reference sequence). Trimming cost V 3 bases and J 9 bases; bases outside gene matches: 17. CDR3 nucleotide sequence: TGTGCCAGCAGCTCCAGCTACGGGACTAGCGGAAGCAGGAGTGAGCAGTTCTTC. Its translation: CASSSSYGTSGSRSEQFF. Variable domain in full (rest from reference TRBV5-4 and TRBJ2-1): ETGVTQSPTHLIKTRGQQVTLRCSSQSGHNTVSWYQQALGQGPQFIFQYYREEENGRGNFPPRFSGLQFPNYSSELNVNALELDDSALYLCASSSSYGTSGSRSEQFFGPGTRLTVL.

The sample holds one count of this clone. J is TRBJ2-1 and V is TRBV7-2, with 11 positions matching TRBD2. The trim removed 5 bases at V and 3 bases at J, leaving 9 bases unmatched. This CDR3 contains 17 residues. CDR1 is SGHTA, CDR2 FQGNSA, per germline. In nucleotides, the CDR3 is TGTGCCAGCAGCCCAAGGCCTAGCGGGGGGAACTACAATGAGCAGTTCTTC. Amino acids: CASSPRPSGGNYNEQFF.

This chain joins TRBV30 and TRBJ1-2; 10 nucleotides agree with TRBD1. The V gene end was trimmed by 1 base and the J gene end by 3 bases; junction bases not matched to a gene: 2. Looked up from germline, CDR1 is GTSNPN and CDR2 is SVGIG (reference sequence). The CDR3 extends over 14 amino acids. The CDR3 region is CAWSGDRGYYGYTF. The CDR3 nucleotides are TGTGCCTGGAGTGGGGACAGGGGATACTATGGCTACACCTTC.

The gene calls are TRBV27 and TRBJ2-7; 7 bases match TRBD2. Matching the DNA end better, TRBJ2-1 makes the J call doubtful. CDR3 size: 16 residues. Germline values: CDR1 MNHEY, CDR2 SMNVEV (reference sequence). The CDR3 bases are TGTGCCAGCAGTTTATTGCCAGCGGGATCTTACAATGAGCAGTTCTTC. This translates into CASSLLPAGSYNEQFF.

The gene calls are TRBV14 and TRBJ2-3, with D possibly matching TRBD2 (6 bases). The V end lost 1 base, the J end lost 7 bases, and 9 bases lay between the germline ends. Germline V gene lookup returns CDR1 SGHDN and CDR2 FVKESK. This CDR3 region has 13 residues. CDR3 DNA: TGTGCCAGCAGCCAAGCTGGCGGGAATACGCAGTATTTT. This sequence encodes CASSQAGGNTQYF.

This clone occurred once. This rearrangement joins TRBV27 to TRBJ2-7; TRBD1 might be the D (6 bases). The germline V and J ends were trimmed by 5 bases and 2 bases, with 13 bases remaining between them. The V gene's germline CDR1 is MNHEY and CDR2 SMNVEV (reference sequence). This CDR3 comprises 14 residues. The CDR3 spells CASSPGTSPYEQYF. In DNA form, the CDR3 reads TGTGCCAGCAGTCCCGGGACAAGCCCCTACGAGCAGTACTTC.

This chain connects TRBV6-4 to TRBJ2-1; TRBD2 matches 10 bases. Germline V CDR1 and CDR2: MRHNA, SNTAGT. This CDR3 is built from 13 residues. J gave up 12 bases and V 5 bases, and 7 bases lay outside the gene matches. The CDR3 region has the DNA TGTGCCAGCAGTTCCGAAGCGGGGGGGCGGCAGTTCTTC. Translating it yields CASSSEAGGRQFF.

The chain employs TRBV5-6 and TRBJ1-2; D is unresolved. The CDR3 loop spans 13 amino acids. V was shortened by 4 bases and J by 1 base, with 8 bases between the two germline ends. Germline assignment: CDR1 SGHDT and CDR2 YYEEEE. The CDR3 is CASSPAGNYGYTF. The CDR3 DNA reads as TGTGCCAGCAGCCCTGCGGGTAACTATGGCTACACCTTC.

The chain joins TRBV18 to TRBJ1-2; D is possibly TRBD1 (5 bases). V was shortened by 1 base and J by 0 bases, with 9 bases between the two germline ends. The CDR3 contains 15 residues. From germline, CDR1 is KGHSH and CDR2 LQKENI. CDR3 region: CASSPRGQTNYGYTF. In nucleotides, the CDR3 is TGTGCCAGCTCACCACGGGGCCAAACTAACTATGGCTACACCTTC.

This clone showed up just once. V usage is TRBV5-1 and J usage is TRBJ2-5; weak D call: TRBD1 (7 bases). The DNA end favors TRBJ2-7, so the J call may be wrong. CDR3 length: 15 amino acids. CDR1 SGHRS and CDR2 YFSETQ come from the germline V gene. CDR3 sequence (DNA): TGCGCCAGCAGCTTGATCGAGCAGGGGGGATACGAGCAGTACTTC. It codes for CASSLIEQGGYEQYF.

The chain has TRBV28 and TRBJ1-4, with D unclear. Deletions cut 3 bases from V and 7 bases from J, with 18 bases between. The germline CDR1 and CDR2 sequences are MDHEN and SYDVKM. This CDR3 has 16 amino acids. The DNA of the CDR3 is TGTGCCAGCAGTTTGCCGGGGTTCGACCTGAGTGAAAAACTGTTTTTT. This translates into CASSLPGFDLSEKLFF.

On this clone: The junction shows a germline mismatch at one end, possibly a read error. This chain uses TRBV25-1 with TRBJ2-7; a weak D match, TRBD1 (5 bases). CDR1 and CDR2 (germline): MGHDK, SYGVNS. The length of the CDR3 is 15 residues. CDR3 sequence: CASSEWPGQSYEQHF. The DNA for the CDR3 is TGTGCCAGCAGTGAATGGCCCGGACAAAGTTACGAGCAGCACTTC.

The CDR3 nucleotides are TGTGCCAGCAGTCACCCACAGCTAACTGGAAACACCATATATTTT. It yields the protein CASSHPQLTGNTIYF. This sequence joins TRBV6-6 and TRBJ1-3; D not resolved. The CDR3 extends over 15 amino acids. Germline V gene data show CDR1 as MNHNY and CDR2 as SVGAGI (reference sequence). The V and J ends lost 5 bases and 2 bases respectively, with 13 bases between them.

The rearrangement links TRBV14 to TRBJ2-5; perhaps TRBD1 as D (5 bases). Trimming pared 1 base from V and 2 bases from J, leaving 8 bases between. CDR3 length equals 14 residues. The germline CDR1 and CDR2 sequences are SGHDN and FVKESK. The CDR3 DNA is TGTGCCAGCAGCCAAGTCGCAGGGCAAGAGACCCAGTACTTC. Translated, it gives CASSQVAGQETQYF.

The chain has TRBV5-1 and TRBJ1-1, with a possible D match to TRBD1 (6 bases). The ends were cut back, 4 bases at V and 7 bases at J, with 11 bases in the middle. The germline V gene encodes CDR1 SGHRS and CDR2 YFSETQ. The CDR3 is 12 residues long. The CDR3 is CASSEEGGEAFF. CDR3 bases: TGCGCCAGCAGCGAAGAAGGGGGTGAAGCTTTCTTT. The full variable domain, in which reference TRBV5-1 and TRBJ1-1 provide the parts outside the CDR3, is KAGVTQTPRYLIKTRGQQVTLSCSPISGHRSVSWYQQTPGQGLQFLFEYFSETQRNKGNFPGRFSGRQFSNSRSEMNVSTLELGDSALYLCASSEEGGEAFFGQGTRLTVV.